These 2 T cell receptor beta chains share one sample of origin, sequenced in a study of blood T cell repertoires in COVID-19. Sequencing used immunoSEQ multiplex PCR; TCRdb keeps in-frame clones, though not all of them. The repertoire holds 250,000 to 300,000 clones, with around 90% as singletons. The sample comprised PBMCs or T cells enriched from blood (not recorded which). The receptors were gathered from a woman aged 40-49 years who had recovered from COVID-19.

The J gene is TRBJ2-2, the V gene TRBV19; 9 nucleotides align to TRBD1. The germline gives CDR1 LNHDA, CDR2 SQIVND (reference sequence). V shed 4 bases, J shed 2 bases, and the junction held 11 bases outside the gene matches. CDR3 length: 18 amino acids. Written as DNA, the CDR3 is TGTGCCAGTAGTACGGAGGGAACGGACAGGGGTAACACCGGGGAGCTGTTTTTT. Its protein product is CASSTEGTDRGNTGELFF. The entire variable domain, with the rest obtained from reference TRBV19 and TRBJ2-2, is as follows: DGGITQSPKYLFRKEGQNVTLSCEQNLNHDAMYWYRQDPGQGLRLIYYSQIVNDFQKGDIAEGYSVSREKKESFPLTVTSAQKNPTAFYLCASSTEGTDRGNTGELFFGEGSRLTVL.

The J gene is TRBJ2-5, the V gene TRBV21-1; the table's D call of TRBD1 was not tested on the DNA. TRBV21-1 is given as a pseudogene. CDR3 length equals 18 residues. CDR3 DNA sequence: TGTGCCAGCAGCAAAGCTCCCCAGGGGGTTCGGAGGGAAGAGACCCAGTACTTC. Protein: CASSKAPQGVRREETQYF.